This TCR beta chain was obtained from a study of blood T cell repertoires in COVID-19. Study context: Collection of acute and convalescent COVID-19 samples took place in the United States, Italy and Spain. From T cells, B-cell-depleted T cells, or PBMCs came the material, which was cDNA or gDNA.

How the authors handled the data: From reference gene primer amplification, estimates of nucleated cell counts were derived. Only in-frame clones appear in the TCRdb table, and some are missing; sequencing was by immunoSEQ multiplex PCR. V, J and clone size are taken as reported in that table, and D and trimming were inferred from the DNA itself. This table has 100,000 to 150,000 clones, about 85% appearing once. The receptor's source is a man between 60 and 75 years old with acute or convalescent COVID-19. Sequencing used peripheral blood.

CDR3 nucleotide sequence: TGCGCCAGCAGCCAAGCGGGAGGCAACACCGGGGAGCTGTTTTTT. Translating it yields CASSQAGGNTGELFF. The chain joins TRBV4-1 to TRBJ2-2; 7 bases match TRBD2. The J segment lost 2 bases and the V segment lost 1 base, leaving 1 base of the junction unmatched. The CDR3 loop spans 15 amino acids. Germline values: CDR1 MGHRA, CDR2 YSYEKL.